This T cell receptor (beta chain) appears in the sequencing data of a study of Ad26.COV2.S vaccination and SARS-CoV-2 variants. General study findings and limits: Substantial breadth in spike-specific CD8+ and CD4+ T cell responses was reportedly seen after vaccination. Spike-specific TCR breadth ran higher among vaccine recipients than placebo recipients. The TCR-based breadth and depth measures might underestimate overall T cell responses. Those who received vaccine or placebo ended up with similar non-spike TCR breadth.

This clone was detected only a few times. Its antigen is not identified. Between the trimmed V and J ends, which lost 6 bases and 10 bases, there was a span of 15 bases. Germline lookup yields CDR1 MNHEY and CDR2 SVGAGI. This CDR3 comprises 13 residues. Some clones are missing from TCRdb's copy, which holds only in-frame ones; the method was immunoSEQ multiplex PCR. The repertoire holds under 150,000 clones, with just over 85% as singletons. The specimen was peripheral blood, collected after recovery from COVID-19. This TCR came from a human donor who had recovered from COVID-19. This chain uses TRBV6-5 with TRBJ1-4; perhaps TRBD1 as D (6 bases). CDR3 protein: CASRPPGGTKLFF. CDR3 nucleotides: TGTGCCAGCAGACCGCCCGGGGGCACAAAACTGTTTTTT.